These 8 T cell receptor beta chains were sequenced from one sample in a study of CD8+ T cells in alopecia areata. RNA extraction was followed by reverse transcription into cDNA, which acted as the sequencing template. The method was immunoSEQ multiplex PCR; TCRdb's version includes in-frame clones alone and lacks a portion of them. The table has more than 200,000 clones, over 60% seen once; the top ten hold 1% to 1.5%. Noted treatment: oral pan-JAK inhibitor, 5-10 mg twice daily. The starting material was CD4+ T cells sorted from blood, obtained around week 44, from a patient treated with tofacitinib. The receptors originated from a human donor with alopecia areata.

The CDR3 DNA follows: TGTGCCTGGAGTGTAGGGGACAGTTATCAGCCCCAGCATTTT. Its translation: CAWSVGDSYQPQHF. This chain links TRBV30 with TRBJ1-5; 7 bases are shared with TRBD1. The CDR3 extends over 14 amino acids. The trim removed 0 bases at V and 5 bases at J, leaving 4 bases unmatched. CDR1 is GTSNPN and CDR2 is SVGIG in the germline V gene (reference sequence). The variable domain in full, with the rest retrieved from reference TRBV30 and TRBJ1-5, is SQTIHQWPATLVQPVGSPLSLECTVEGTSNPNLYWYRQAAGRGLQLLFYSVGIGQISSEVPQNLSASRPQDRQFILSSKKLLLSDSGFYLCAWSVGDSYQPQHFGDGTRLSIL.

The J gene is TRBJ1-2, the V gene TRBV9; D might be TRBD1 (5 bases). The germline V gene has CDR1 SGDLS and CDR2 YYNGEE. The V end lost 5 bases, the J end lost 5 bases, and 13 bases lay between the germline ends. CDR3 length equals 13 residues. CDR3 bases: TGTGCCAGCAGGAACAGGCAGACTTATGGCTACACCTTC. Translating it yields CASRNRQTYGYTF.

J is TRBJ2-3 and V is TRBV2, with 12 nucleotides matching TRBD2. The V and J ends lost 3 bases and 5 bases, in that order; junction bases with no gene match: 9. Germline lookup yields CDR1 SNHLY and CDR2 FYNNEI. The CDR3 has 17 amino acids. The CDR3 region has the DNA TGTGCCAGCAGTGATGCACTAGCGGGGGGAAGCCGAGATACGCAGTATTTT. This translates into CASSDALAGGSRDTQYF.

The chain is built from TRBV27 and TRBJ2-7, with D perhaps TRBD1 (6 bases). Per germline, CDR1 MNHEY and CDR2 SMNVEV (reference sequence). V was cut by 6 bases and J by 3 bases, with 18 bases left in between. The CDR3 totals 15 residues. The CDR3 sequence is CASSKEDSGDYEQYF. Written as DNA, the CDR3 is TGTGCCAGCAGCAAAGAGGACAGCGGTGACTACGAGCAGTACTTC.

V gene TRBV29-1 combines with J gene TRBJ2-2; D is undetermined. Germline V gene sequence: CDR1 SQVTM, CDR2 ANQGSEA. The CDR3 spans 11 residues. The V gene lost 7 bases and the J gene lost 5 bases, with 8 bases spanning the gap. This CDR3 is CSAHTTGELFF. CDR3 nucleotide sequence: TGCAGCGCCCACACGACCGGGGAGCTGTTTTTT.

J is TRBJ2-5 and V is TRBV7-3, with D unresolved. Per germline, CDR1 SGHTA and CDR2 FQGTGA. CDR3 length equals 13 residues. Trimming cost V 5 bases and J 5 bases, with 12 bases left between them. CDR3 DNA sequence: TGTGCCAGCAGCCTCTCGGCCGGGGAGACCCAGTACTTC. Encoded protein: CASSLSAGETQYF.

This clone showed up just a few times. The rearrangement links TRBV5-1 to TRBJ2-1; D is possibly TRBD1 or TRBD2 (5 bases each). Trimming pared 3 bases from V and 6 bases from J, leaving 10 bases between. The CDR3 consists of 13 residues. Looked up from germline, CDR1 is SGHRS and CDR2 is YFSETQ. DNA of the CDR3: TGCGCCAGCAGCTCAGATGGGACCAATGAGCAGTTCTTC. Translated, it gives CASSSDGTNEQFF.

This clone was recorded a few times. This rearrangement joins TRBV29-1 to TRBJ2-3, with 7 bases matching TRBD2. Germline V gene data show CDR1 as SQVTM and CDR2 as ANQGSEA. The CDR3 has 15 residues. Trimming at V came to 4 bases and at J to 0 bases, leaving 7 bases not matched to a gene. The CDR3 DNA is TGCAGCGTTGTGTCCGCGGGAGTAAGCACAGATACGCAGTATTTT. Protein: CSVVSAGVSTDTQYF.